Following are 10 T cell receptor beta chains from one sample sequenced in a study of blood T cell repertoires in COVID-19. Profiled with immunoSEQ multiplex PCR; TCRdb holds only in-frame clones, not every one. The repertoire holds around 72,000 clones, with 88% as singletons. The sequenced material came from peripheral blood. These receptors were collected from a man aged 45-65 years with acute or convalescent COVID-19.

The V call is TRBV5-1, the J call TRBJ1-2; TRBD1 aligns across 8 bases. Germline assignment: CDR1 SGHRS and CDR2 YFSETQ. The V and J ends lost 5 bases and 7 bases, in that order; junction bases with no gene match: 7. The CDR3 loop spans 13 amino acids. Here the CDR3 reads CASRPTGGGGYTF. The CDR3 bases are TGCGCCAGCAGGCCAACAGGGGGAGGTGGCTACACCTTC.

This clone has a handful of counts. The rearrangement uses TRBV23-1 and TRBJ2-6; 7 bases are shared with TRBD1. TRBV23-1 qualifies as an ORF whose function is uncertain. V was clipped by 7 bases and J by 0 bases; unmatched bases: 21. The CDR3 loop spans 21 amino acids. The CDR3 coding sequence is TGCGCCAGCACCCACTGGACCACAGGGGCTACTTTTGTCTCTGGGGCCAACGTCCTGACTTTC. Amino acids: CASTHWTTGATFVSGANVLTF.

The gene calls are TRBV18 and TRBJ2-7; a weak D match, TRBD2 (6 bases). V was cut by 0 bases and J by 0 bases, with 9 bases left in between. Germline V CDR1 and CDR2: KGHSH, LQKENI. The CDR3 has 15 amino acids. As DNA, the CDR3 is TGTGCCAGCTCACCACCGGGACTGAGCTCCTACGAGCAGTACTTC. Its protein is CASSPPGLSSYEQYF.

The V gene is TRBV11-2, the J gene TRBJ1-2, with a possible D match to TRBD1 (6 bases). Germline V gene sequence: CDR1 SGHAT, CDR2 FQNNGV. V was cut by 5 bases and J by 5 bases, with 9 bases left in between. This CDR3 is built from 12 residues. CDR3 loop: CASSATGYGYTF. As DNA, the CDR3 is TGTGCCAGCAGCGCTACAGGGTATGGCTACACCTTC.

The chain links TRBV6-6 to TRBJ2-1, with D perhaps TRBD1 (5 bases). Germline CDR1 reads MNHNY; CDR2 reads SVGAGI (reference sequence). V was pared by 2 bases and J by 2 bases, with 13 bases between. There are 16 residues in the CDR3. CDR3 DNA sequence: TGTGCCAGCAGTTACGGGGCTCGCCTCACCTACAATGAGCAGTTCTTC. It is translated as CASSYGARLTYNEQFF.

The chain joins TRBV11-2 to TRBJ2-1, with 8 nucleotides matching TRBD2. J lost 4 bases, V lost 1 base, and 6 bases had no gene match. This CDR3 is built from 16 residues. Germline CDR1 and CDR2: SGHAT and FQNNGV. The CDR3 sequence: CASSLVGTSGYNEQFF. Written as DNA, the CDR3 is TGTGCCAGCAGCTTAGTGGGGACTAGTGGATACAATGAGCAGTTCTTC.

The CDR3 DNA is TGTGCCAGCCATAGGGGGGGGACCGGGGAGCTGTTTTTT. Translated, it gives CASHRGGTGELFF. The chain employs TRBV27 and TRBJ2-2, with D tentatively TRBD2 (7 bases). The CDR3 has 13 residues. CDR1 is MNHEY and CDR2 is SMNVEV in the germline V gene (reference sequence). V gave up 8 bases and J gave up 5 bases, with 12 bases separating them.

The rearrangement links TRBV9 to TRBJ2-1; D perhaps matches TRBD2 (6 bases). The CDR3 runs 16 residues. V was trimmed by 3 bases and J by 0 bases, leaving 13 bases between them. Germline V CDR1 and CDR2: SGDLS, YYNGEE. The CDR3 loop reads CASSGQIADSYNEQFF. The CDR3 nucleotides are TGTGCCAGCAGCGGCCAGATAGCGGACTCCTACAATGAGCAGTTCTTC.

This clone was counted only a few times. CDR3 nucleotide sequence: TGTGCCAGCAGCTTAGCCGGGGGGGGAAATGAAAAACTGTTTTTT. Amino acids: CASSLAGGGNEKLFF. The V gene is TRBV7-6, the J gene TRBJ1-4; D is perhaps TRBD1 (5 bases). The CDR3 length is 15 residues. Trimming took off 0 bases at V and 5 bases at J, with 10 bases between the two ends. Germline V lookup: CDR1 SGHVS, CDR2 FNYEAQ.

The count of this clone is one. The chain employs TRBV5-4 and TRBJ1-6; maybe TRBD1 (6 bases). Germline V gene lookup returns CDR1 SGHNT and CDR2 YYREEE (reference sequence). Trimming took 4 bases from V and 7 from J, leaving 12 bases between them. The CDR3 length is 14 residues. The CDR3 DNA sequence: TGTGCCAGCAGCCCAGGACAGTACAATTCACCCCTCCACTTT. It encodes CASSPGQYNSPLHF.